The 17 T cell receptor beta chains below were found in one sample sequenced in a study of blood T cell repertoires in COVID-19. The data were produced by immunoSEQ multiplex PCR, yet TCRdb's version contains in-frame clones alone and is incomplete. The table includes over 250,000 clones, roughly 90% detected once. Sequenced: peripheral blood. These receptors originate from a middle-aged man with acute or convalescent COVID-19.

Written as DNA, the CDR3 is TGTGGAGGAAGACGAGAGAAAGCTTTCTTT. This translates into CGGRREKAFF. This chain joins TRBV30 and TRBJ1-1, with no clear D. Germline-derived CDR1 and CDR2 are GTSNPN and SVGIG (reference sequence). CDR3 length equals 10 residues.

The chain has TRBV30 and TRBJ2-1, with TRBD1 matching over 8 bases. Trimming cost V 2 bases and J 9 bases; bases outside gene matches: 6. Per the germline V gene, CDR1 is GTSNPN and CDR2 is SVGIG (reference sequence). This CDR3 is built from 13 residues. CDR3 protein: CAWSIGQGIEQFF. DNA for the CDR3: TGTGCCTGGAGTATTGGACAGGGCATTGAGCAGTTCTTC.

The CDR3: CASSVVAGGNYEQFF. In DNA form, the CDR3 reads TGTGCCAGCAGCGTAGTGGCGGGGGGGAATTATGAGCAGTTCTTC. This chain uses TRBV9 with TRBJ2-1; 9 bases match TRBD2. V was clipped by 0 bases and J by 8 bases; unmatched bases: 6. CDR1 SGDLS and CDR2 YYNGEE come from the germline V gene. The CDR3 sequence is 15 residues long. Based on the CDR3 plus reference TRBV9 and TRBJ2-1, the full variable domain is DSGVTQTPKHLITATGQRVTLRCSPRSGDLSVYWYQQSLDQGLQFLIQYYNGEERAKGNILERFSAQQFPDLHSELNLSSLELGDSALYFCASSVVAGGNYEQFFGPGTRLTVL.

This chain links TRBV4-1 with TRBJ2-7, with 7 bases lining up with TRBD1. The CDR3 spans 16 residues. CDR1 is MGHRA and CDR2 is YSYEKL in the germline V gene. The V and J ends lost 2 bases and 3 bases, in that order; junction bases with no gene match: 10. The CDR3 sequence is CASSQPTDRLGYEQYF. CDR3 bases: TGCGCCAGCAGCCAACCGACGGACAGGTTGGGCTACGAGCAGTACTTC.

This clone was counted a few times. The gene calls are TRBV12-3 or TRBV12-4 and TRBJ1-1; D perhaps matches TRBD1 (6 bases). V was trimmed by 7 bases and J by 5 bases, leaving 14 bases between them. CDR3 length equals 13 residues. The CDR3 bases are TGTGCCAGCACTCTCGAACAGGGTACTGAAGCTTTCTTT. It yields the protein CASTLEQGTEAFF.

V and J are TRBV18 and TRBJ2-3; D remains ambiguous. The CDR3 is 14 amino acids. Trimming pared 0 bases from V and 2 bases from J, leaving 6 bases between. Per germline, CDR1 KGHSH and CDR2 LQKENI. The CDR3 region is CASSPPANTDTQYF. CDR3 nucleotide sequence: TGTGCCAGCTCACCACCGGCCAACACAGATACGCAGTATTTT.

This clone was seen a single time. This rearrangement joins TRBV5-1 to TRBJ1-2, with 7 bases lining up with TRBD1. The CDR3 loop spans 14 amino acids. J gave up 8 bases and V 0 bases, and 7 bases lay outside the gene matches. Germline CDR1 reads SGHRS; CDR2 reads YFSETQ. For the CDR3, the DNA is TGCGCCAGCAGCTTGGGGCGACAGGGTGGAGGCTACACCTTC. This gives the protein CASSLGRQGGGYTF.

This chain joins TRBV11-2 and TRBJ2-1; D might be TRBD1 (6 bases). The CDR3 has 18 residues. Deletions cut 5 bases from V and 8 bases from J, with 28 bases between. In germline, CDR1 is SGHAT, CDR2 FQNNGV. CDR3 coding DNA: TGTGCCAGCAGCCATGTAATACCAGGGGAGTCGCTTCGCGATGAGCAGTTCTTC. This sequence encodes CASSHVIPGESLRDEQFF.

The chain links TRBV7-6 to TRBJ1-5, with TRBD1 matching 9 bases. The junction had 3 bases not matched to a gene; V was cut back by 8 bases and J by 4 bases. Germline-derived CDR1 and CDR2 are SGHVS and FNYEAQ. This CDR3 is 13 amino acids long. The CDR3 region has the DNA TGTGCCAGCTCGACAGGGGGTAATCAGCCCCAGCATTTT. It translates to CASSTGGNQPQHF.

This chain uses TRBV11-3 with TRBJ2-7; tentatively, D is TRBD2 (5 bases). Trimming took off 5 bases at V and 3 bases at J, with 20 bases between the two ends. Germline assignment: CDR1 SGHNT and CDR2 YENEEA. The CDR3 is 16 residues long. CDR3 nucleotide sequence: TGTGCCAGCAGCCCAAGCTTCGCCGCTAGCCACTACGAGCAGTACTTC. Translation gives CASSPSFAASHYEQYF. The full variable domain, rest sourced from reference TRBV11-3 and TRBJ2-7, is EAGVVQSPRYKIIEKKQPVAFWCNPISGHNTLYWYLQNLGQGPELLIRYENEEAVDDSQLPKDRFSAERLKGVDSTLKIQPAELGDSAVYLCASSPSFAASHYEQYFGPGTRLTVT.

The chain recombines TRBV18 with TRBJ1-2, with 11 bases lining up with TRBD1. Germline V gives CDR1 KGHSH, CDR2 LQKENI. There are 16 residues in the CDR3. Trimming cost V 6 bases and J 6 bases; bases outside gene matches: 12. The CDR3 bases are TGTGCCAGCTCGGACGGACAGGGGGCCTCCGAGAATGGCTACACCTTC. Amino acids: CASSDGQGASENGYTF.

The chain joins TRBV2 to TRBJ2-1; D perhaps matches TRBD1 (5 bases). V shed 4 bases and J shed 10 bases, with 11 bases lying between them. The CDR3 runs to 12 residues. Germline CDR1 reads SNHLY; CDR2 reads FYNNEI. CDR3 DNA sequence: TGTGCCAGCAGTGGGGGCACGGCGGAGCAGTTCTTC. Residues: CASSGGTAEQFF.

The chain has TRBV19 and TRBJ2-7, with D perhaps matching TRBD2 (5 bases). The CDR3 consists of 14 residues. V gave up 5 bases and J gave up 2 bases, with 13 bases separating them. Per germline, CDR1 LNHDA and CDR2 SQIVND (reference sequence). The CDR3 nucleotides read TGTGCCAGTAGTCCCAGTAGGGAGCCCTACGAGCAGTACTTC. Translation gives CASSPSREPYEQYF. The full variable domain, in which reference TRBV19 and TRBJ2-7 provide the parts outside the CDR3, is DGGITQSPKYLFRKEGQNVTLSCEQNLNHDAMYWYRQDPGQGLRLIYYSQIVNDFQKGDIAEGYSVSREKKESFPLTVTSAQKNPTAFYLCASSPSREPYEQYFGPGTRLTVT.

The chain recombines TRBV7-8 with TRBJ1-2; D is possibly TRBD1 (5 bases). This CDR3 contains 13 residues. Germline values: CDR1 SGHVS, CDR2 FQNEAQ. V lost 7 bases, J lost 2 bases, and 11 bases lay in between. CDR3 in amino acids: CASTPGPNYGYTF. DNA of the CDR3: TGTGCCAGCACCCCAGGGCCAAACTATGGCTACACCTTC.

The chain employs TRBV5-1 and TRBJ1-2; TRBD1 matches at 7 bases. CDR1 SGHRS and CDR2 YFSETQ come from the germline V gene. J gave up 7 bases and V 3 bases, and 9 bases lay outside the gene matches. The CDR3 totals 14 residues. The DNA for the CDR3 is TGCGCCAGCAGCTCGGGACAGTCAGGGAGTGGCTACACCTTC. Its protein is CASSSGQSGSGYTF.

This CDR3 is CASSRRDSLDEQYF. CDR3 DNA sequence: TGTGCCAGCAGCCGCCGGGACAGTCTCGACGAGCAGTACTTC. This chain connects TRBV27 to TRBJ2-7, with 7 bases fitting TRBD1. V lost 6 bases and J lost 5; bases outside the gene matches: 10. The length of the CDR3 is 14 residues. Germline V gene lookup returns CDR1 MNHEY and CDR2 SMNVEV (reference sequence).

This clone was picked up one time. This sequence joins TRBV6-6 and TRBJ1-3; 8 nucleotides match TRBD1. J lost 0 bases, V lost 6 bases, and 4 bases had no gene match. The CDR3 has 15 amino acids. Germline V gives CDR1 MNHNY, CDR2 SVGAGI (reference sequence). DNA of the CDR3: TGTGCCAGCAGCTCAGGGGGCCACTCTGGAAACACCATATATTTT. It specifies CASSSGGHSGNTIYF.